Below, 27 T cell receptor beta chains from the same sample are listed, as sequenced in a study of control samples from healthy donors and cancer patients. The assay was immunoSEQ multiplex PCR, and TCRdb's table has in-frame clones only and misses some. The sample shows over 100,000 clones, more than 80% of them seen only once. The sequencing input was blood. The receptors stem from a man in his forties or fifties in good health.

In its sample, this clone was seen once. The CDR3 bases are TGCGCCAGCAGTGAGAGGTGGGATACGCAGTATTTT. This encodes CASSERWDTQYF. The chain recombines TRBV10-1 with TRBJ2-3; D gene unclear. This CDR3 region has 12 residues. The germline gives CDR1 WNHNN, CDR2 SYGVQD (reference sequence). V shed 2 bases and J shed 6 bases, with 6 bases lying between them.

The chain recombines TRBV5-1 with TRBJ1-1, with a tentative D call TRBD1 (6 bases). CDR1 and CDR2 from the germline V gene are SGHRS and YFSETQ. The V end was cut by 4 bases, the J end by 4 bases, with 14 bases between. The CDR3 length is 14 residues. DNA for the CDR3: TGCGCCAGCAGCCCCTGGGGGGCTGGCACTGAAGCTTTCTTT. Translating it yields CASSPWGAGTEAFF.

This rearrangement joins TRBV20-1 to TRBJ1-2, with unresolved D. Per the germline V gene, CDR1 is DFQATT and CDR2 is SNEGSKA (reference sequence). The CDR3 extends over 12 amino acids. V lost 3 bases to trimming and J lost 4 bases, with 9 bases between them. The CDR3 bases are TGCAGTGCTAGTAGGGTGAGCTATGGCTACACCTTC. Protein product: CSASRVSYGYTF.

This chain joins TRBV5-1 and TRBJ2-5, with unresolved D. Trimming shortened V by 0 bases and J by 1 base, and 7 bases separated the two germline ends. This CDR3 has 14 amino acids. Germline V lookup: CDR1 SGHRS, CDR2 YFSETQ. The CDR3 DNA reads TGCGCCAGCAGCTTGGCCCGAGGCCAAGAGACCCAGTACTTC. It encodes CASSLARGQETQYF.

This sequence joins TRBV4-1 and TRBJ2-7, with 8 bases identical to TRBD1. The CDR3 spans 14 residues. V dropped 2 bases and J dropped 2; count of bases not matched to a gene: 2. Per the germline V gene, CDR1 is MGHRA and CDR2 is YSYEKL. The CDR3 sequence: CASSQRTGTYEQYF. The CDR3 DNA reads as TGCGCCAGCAGCCAAAGGACAGGGACCTACGAGCAGTACTTC.

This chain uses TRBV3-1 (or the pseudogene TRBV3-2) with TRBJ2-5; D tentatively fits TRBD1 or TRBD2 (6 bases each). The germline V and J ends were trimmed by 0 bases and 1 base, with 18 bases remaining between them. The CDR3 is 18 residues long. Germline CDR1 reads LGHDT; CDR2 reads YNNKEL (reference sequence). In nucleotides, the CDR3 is TGTGCCAGCAGCCAAGATTGGGGCGAGGGGGGTTTCCAAGAGACCCAGTACTTC. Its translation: CASSQDWGEGGFQETQYF.

The CDR3 DNA follows: TGCGCCAGCAGCTTGGCGGGAGCTAGCACAGATACGCAGTATTTT. Translation: CASSLAGASTDTQYF. The chain couples TRBV5-1 to TRBJ2-3; TRBD2 is a possible D gene (6 bases). Trimming removed 0 bases at V and 0 bases at J, with 8 bases between. In germline, CDR1 is SGHRS, CDR2 YFSETQ. The CDR3 is 15 residues long.

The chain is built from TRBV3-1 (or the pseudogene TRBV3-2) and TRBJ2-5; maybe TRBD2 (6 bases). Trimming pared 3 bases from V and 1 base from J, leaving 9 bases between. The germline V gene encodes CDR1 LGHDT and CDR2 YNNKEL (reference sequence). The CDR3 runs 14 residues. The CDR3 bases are TGTGCCAGCAGCCACGGGGGTCCCCAAGAGACCCAGTACTTC. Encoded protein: CASSHGGPQETQYF.

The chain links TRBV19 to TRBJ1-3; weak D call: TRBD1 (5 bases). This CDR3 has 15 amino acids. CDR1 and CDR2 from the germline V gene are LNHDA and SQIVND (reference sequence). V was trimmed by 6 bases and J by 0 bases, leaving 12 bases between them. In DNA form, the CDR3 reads TGTGCCAGTAGCCAGGGTTCCAGCTCTGGAAACACCATATATTTT. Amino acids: CASSQGSSSGNTIYF.

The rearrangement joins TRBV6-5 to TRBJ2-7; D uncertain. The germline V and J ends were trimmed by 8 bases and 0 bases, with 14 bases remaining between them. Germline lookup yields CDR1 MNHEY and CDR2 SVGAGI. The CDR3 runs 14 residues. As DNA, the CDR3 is TGTGCCAGCGGGTCGAACGGTTACTCCTACGAGCAGTACTTC. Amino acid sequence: CASGSNGYSYEQYF.

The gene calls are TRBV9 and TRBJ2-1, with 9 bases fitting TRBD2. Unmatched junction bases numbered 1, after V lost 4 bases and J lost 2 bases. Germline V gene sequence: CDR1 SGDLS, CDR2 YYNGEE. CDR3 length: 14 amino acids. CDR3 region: CASSSSGAYNEQFF. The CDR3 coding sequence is TGTGCCAGCAGCTCTAGCGGGGCCTACAATGAGCAGTTCTTC.

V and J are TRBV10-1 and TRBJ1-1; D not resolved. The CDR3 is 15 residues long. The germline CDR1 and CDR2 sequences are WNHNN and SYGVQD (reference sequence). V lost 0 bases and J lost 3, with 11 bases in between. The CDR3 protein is CASSESTGWDTEAFF. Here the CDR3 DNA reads TGCGCCAGCAGTGAGTCGACGGGGTGGGACACTGAAGCTTTCTTT.

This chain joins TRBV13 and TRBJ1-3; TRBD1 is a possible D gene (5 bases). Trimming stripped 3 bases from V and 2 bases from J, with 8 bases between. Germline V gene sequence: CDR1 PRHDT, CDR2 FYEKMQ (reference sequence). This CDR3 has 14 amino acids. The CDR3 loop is CASSLGGAGNTIYF. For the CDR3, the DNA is TGTGCCAGCAGCTTGGGAGGGGCTGGAAACACCATATATTTT.

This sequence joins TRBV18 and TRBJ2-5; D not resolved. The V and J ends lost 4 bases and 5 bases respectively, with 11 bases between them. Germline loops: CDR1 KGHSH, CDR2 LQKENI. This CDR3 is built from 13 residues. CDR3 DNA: TGTGCCAGCTCACGGGGTATCAGGGAGACCCAGTACTTC. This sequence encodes CASSRGIRETQYF. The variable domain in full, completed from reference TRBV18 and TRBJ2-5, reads NAGVMQNPRHLVRRRGQEARLRCSPMKGHSHVYWYRQLPEEGLKFMVYLQKENIIDESGMPKERFSAEFPKEGPSILRIQQVVRGDSAAYFCASSRGIRETQYFGPGTRLLVL.

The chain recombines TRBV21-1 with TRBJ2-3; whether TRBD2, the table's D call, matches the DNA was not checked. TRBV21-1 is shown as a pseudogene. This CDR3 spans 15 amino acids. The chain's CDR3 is CASSKRKRGAVRQYF. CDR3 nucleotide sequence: TGTGCCAGCAGCAAGAGGAAGCGGGGGGCCGTAAGGCAGTATTTT.

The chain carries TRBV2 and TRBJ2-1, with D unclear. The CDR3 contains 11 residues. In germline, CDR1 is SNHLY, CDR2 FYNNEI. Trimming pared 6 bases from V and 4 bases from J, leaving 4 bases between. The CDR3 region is CASSDYNEQFF. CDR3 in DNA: TGTGCCAGCAGCGATTACAATGAGCAGTTCTTC.

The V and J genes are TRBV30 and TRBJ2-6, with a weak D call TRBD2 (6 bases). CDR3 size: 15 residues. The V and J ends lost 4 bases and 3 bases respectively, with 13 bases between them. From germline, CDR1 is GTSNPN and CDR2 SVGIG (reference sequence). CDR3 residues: CAWTKFGGGANVLTF. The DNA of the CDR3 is TGTGCCTGGACGAAATTCGGGGGTGGGGCCAACGTCCTGACTTTC.

CDR3: CASSALSGRGETQYF. The CDR3 DNA follows: TGCGCCAGCAGCGCCCTCTCGGGCAGGGGGGAGACCCAGTACTTC. The chain uses TRBV5-1 and TRBJ2-5; 7 nucleotides align to TRBD1. The germline gives CDR1 SGHRS, CDR2 YFSETQ. Trimming removed 4 bases from V and 5 bases from J; junction bases left unmatched: 11. CDR3 length equals 15 residues. Full variable domain (missing parts from reference TRBV5-1 and TRBJ2-5): KAGVTQTPRYLIKTRGQQVTLSCSPISGHRSVSWYQQTPGQGLQFLFEYFSETQRNKGNFPGRFSGRQFSNSRSEMNVSTLELGDSALYLCASSALSGRGETQYFGPGTRLLVL.

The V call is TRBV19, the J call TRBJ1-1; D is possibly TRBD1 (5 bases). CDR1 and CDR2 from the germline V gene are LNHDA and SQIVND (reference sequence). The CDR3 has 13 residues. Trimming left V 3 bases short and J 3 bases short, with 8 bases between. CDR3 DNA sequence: TGTGCCAGTAGTATGAAAGGGGACACTGAAGCTTTCTTT. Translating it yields CASSMKGDTEAFF.

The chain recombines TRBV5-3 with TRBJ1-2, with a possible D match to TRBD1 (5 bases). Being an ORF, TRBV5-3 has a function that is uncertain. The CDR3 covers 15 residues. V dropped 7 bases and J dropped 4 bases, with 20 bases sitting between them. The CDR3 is CARAERGWRPYGYTF. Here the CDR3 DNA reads TGTGCCAGAGCTGAACGGGGGTGGCGTCCCTATGGCTACACCTTC.

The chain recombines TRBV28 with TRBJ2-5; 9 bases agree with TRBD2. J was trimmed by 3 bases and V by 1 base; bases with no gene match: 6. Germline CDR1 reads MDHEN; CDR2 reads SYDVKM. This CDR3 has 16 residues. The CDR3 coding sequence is TGTGCCAGCAGTTTATTCGCGGTAGCGGGGGAAGAGACCCAGTACTTC. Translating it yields CASSLFAVAGEETQYF.

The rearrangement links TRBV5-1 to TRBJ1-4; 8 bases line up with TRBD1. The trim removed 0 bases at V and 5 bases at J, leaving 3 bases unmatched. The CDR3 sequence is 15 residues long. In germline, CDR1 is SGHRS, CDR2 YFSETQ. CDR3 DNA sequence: TGCGCCAGCAGCTTGGGGGACAGGCCAAATGAAAAACTGTTTTTT. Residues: CASSLGDRPNEKLFF.

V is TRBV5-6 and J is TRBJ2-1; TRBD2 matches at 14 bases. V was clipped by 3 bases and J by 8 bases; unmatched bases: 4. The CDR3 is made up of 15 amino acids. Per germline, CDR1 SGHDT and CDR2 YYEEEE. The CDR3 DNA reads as TGTGCCAGCAGCTCCGGGACTAGCGGGGGCGATGAGCAGTTCTTC. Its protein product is CASSSGTSGGDEQFF.

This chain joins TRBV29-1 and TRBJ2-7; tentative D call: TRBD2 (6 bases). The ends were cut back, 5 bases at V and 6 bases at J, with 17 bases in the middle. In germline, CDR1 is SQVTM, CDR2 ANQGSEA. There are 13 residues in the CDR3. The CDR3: CSVRGGAPSEQYF. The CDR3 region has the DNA TGCAGCGTTCGGGGCGGGGCCCCCTCCGAGCAGTACTTC.

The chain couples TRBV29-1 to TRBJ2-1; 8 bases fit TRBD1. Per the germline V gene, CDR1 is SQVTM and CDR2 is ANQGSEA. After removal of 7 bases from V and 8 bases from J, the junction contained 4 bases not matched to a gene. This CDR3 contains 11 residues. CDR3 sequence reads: CSADRGYEQFF. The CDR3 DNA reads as TGCAGCGCCGACAGGGGCTATGAGCAGTTCTTC.

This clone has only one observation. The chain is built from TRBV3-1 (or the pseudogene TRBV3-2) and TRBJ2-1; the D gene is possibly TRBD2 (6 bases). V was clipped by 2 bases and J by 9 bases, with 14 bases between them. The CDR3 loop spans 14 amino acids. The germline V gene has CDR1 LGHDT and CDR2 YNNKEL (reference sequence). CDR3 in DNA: TGTGCCAGCAGCCAATCGGGACTTCCGCGTGAGCAGTTCTTC. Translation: CASSQSGLPREQFF.

The CDR3 sequence: CAWRKDSYGYTF. As DNA, the CDR3 is TGTGCCTGGAGAAAGGATTCCTATGGCTACACCTTC. The chain links TRBV30 to TRBJ1-2, with D unresolved. Trimming shortened V by 3 bases and J by 4 bases, and 9 bases separated the two germline ends. The CDR3 is 12 amino acids. Germline loops: CDR1 GTSNPN, CDR2 SVGIG (reference sequence).